These 18 T cell receptor beta chains were sequenced from one sample in a study of blood T cell repertoires in COVID-19. This table comes from immunoSEQ multiplex PCR, and its TCRdb copy is limited to in-frame clones, with some not included. The sample contains 130,000 to 150,000 clones, less than 90% of which appear only once. The specimen was peripheral blood. The receptors were sampled from a human donor in a cohort sampled during active COVID-19.

This clone occurred many times. The genes are TRBV10-3 and TRBJ2-1; TRBD2 aligns across 9 bases. CDR1 ENHRY and CDR2 SYGVKD come from the germline V gene. The CDR3 totals 14 residues. Germline trimming cut 8 bases from V and 5 bases from J; bases unmatched to any gene: 7. Here the CDR3 reads CAIAQRGVDNEQFF. The CDR3 bases are TGTGCCATCGCACAGCGGGGGGTCGACAATGAGCAGTTCTTC.

The V gene is TRBV5-8, the J gene TRBJ2-7, with 9 nucleotides matching TRBD1. The CDR3 is 16 amino acids. Germline V gene lookup returns CDR1 SGHTS and CDR2 YDEGEE. Losses at the gene ends were 2 bases for V and 2 bases for J; bases not matched to a gene: 8. The CDR3 is CASSFVPGQGPYEQYF. Written as DNA, the CDR3 is TGTGCCAGCAGCTTCGTCCCGGGACAGGGACCCTACGAGCAGTACTTC.

The chain joins TRBV27 to TRBJ1-5, with a weak D call TRBD1 (5 bases). Looked up from germline, CDR1 is MNHEY and CDR2 is SMNVEV (reference sequence). V lost 5 bases, J lost 4 bases, and 9 bases lay in between. The CDR3 consists of 13 residues. CDR3 nucleotide sequence: TGTGCCAGCAGTCAACAGGTAAATCAGCCCCAGCATTTT. Its translation: CASSQQVNQPQHF.

This clone was observed many times. The chain has TRBV5-1 and TRBJ2-2, with D possibly TRBD1 on 6 matching bases. The length of the CDR3 is 15 residues. Germline values: CDR1 SGHRS, CDR2 YFSETQ. Trimming stripped 1 base from V and 5 bases from J, with 12 bases between. This CDR3 reads CASSLFTGPTGELFF. Here the CDR3 DNA reads TGCGCCAGCAGCTTGTTCACAGGGCCAACCGGGGAGCTGTTTTTT.

The chain employs TRBV29-1 and TRBJ1-1; D gene uncertain. Germline CDR1 and CDR2: SQVTM and ANQGSEA. CDR3 length equals 13 residues. Deletions cut 6 bases from V and 5 bases from J, with 16 bases between. The CDR3, as DNA: TGCAGCGTGGGTAATATGCGAGCGACTGAAGCTTTCTTT. This encodes CSVGNMRATEAFF.

V and J are TRBV10-3 and TRBJ2-7; TRBD1 matches at 7 bases. V gave up 6 bases and J gave up 3 bases; unmatched junction bases: 8. Germline V gene sequence: CDR1 ENHRY, CDR2 SYGVKD. The CDR3 is 14 amino acids. CDR3 bases: TGTGCCATCAGGACGACAGGGTTGGGCTACGAGCAGTACTTC. This encodes CAIRTTGLGYEQYF.

The V call is TRBV5-1, the J call TRBJ1-6; D ambiguous. CDR1 and CDR2 (germline): SGHRS, YFSETQ. This CDR3 region has 16 residues. V dropped 4 bases and J dropped 0 bases, with 11 bases sitting between them. The CDR3 DNA is TGCGCCAGCAGCCCGAAGCCGCACTCCTATAATTCACCCCTCCACTTT. This sequence encodes CASSPKPHSYNSPLHF. Filled out from reference TRBV5-1 and TRBJ1-6, the complete variable domain reads KAGVTQTPRYLIKTRGQQVTLSCSPISGHRSVSWYQQTPGQGLQFLFEYFSETQRNKGNFPGRFSGRQFSNSRSEMNVSTLELGDSALYLCASSPKPHSYNSPLHFGNGTRLTVT.

This chain uses TRBV6-2 or TRBV6-3 with TRBJ2-7; D perhaps matches TRBD1 (6 bases). The CDR3 spans 16 residues. The germline V gene has CDR1 MNHEY and CDR2 SVGEGT. The V end lost 0 bases, the J end lost 0 bases, and 12 bases lay between the germline ends. CDR3 region: CASSYSDRIFSYEQYF. For the CDR3, the DNA is TGTGCCAGCAGTTACTCGGACAGAATTTTCTCCTACGAGCAGTACTTC.

The V and J genes are TRBV7-9 and TRBJ2-7; the match to TRBD2 covers 7 bases. The CDR3 is made up of 15 amino acids. Per the germline V gene, CDR1 is SEHNR and CDR2 is FQNEAQ (reference sequence). The V and J ends lost 5 bases and 0 bases, in that order; junction bases with no gene match: 7. CDR3 loop: CASSARLASSYEQYF. The CDR3, as DNA: TGTGCCAGCAGCGCCCGACTAGCTAGCTCCTACGAGCAGTACTTC. The variable domain in full, completed from reference TRBV7-9 and TRBJ2-7, reads DTGVSQNPRHKITKRGQNVTFRCDPISEHNRLYWYRQTLGQGPEFLTYFQNEAQLEKSRLLSDRFSAERPKGSFSTLEIQRTEQGDSAMYLCASSARLASSYEQYFGPGTRLTVT.

The V call is TRBV19, the J call TRBJ1-2; 8 bases are a match to TRBD1. CDR3 length: 13 residues. The ends lost 10 bases at V and 5 bases at J; junction bases unmatched: 9. Germline V gene sequence: CDR1 LNHDA, CDR2 SQIVND (reference sequence). CDR3 in DNA: TGTGCCACCACCCGGACAGGGTCATATGGCTACACCTTC. Residues: CATTRTGSYGYTF.

Here the CDR3 DNA reads TGTGCCAGCAGGCAGACAGGGGCGCGGACTGAAGCTTTCTTT. This encodes CASRQTGARTEAFF. V and J are TRBV28 and TRBJ1-1, with 8 positions matching TRBD1. CDR1 is MDHEN, CDR2 SYDVKM, per germline. This CDR3 is built from 14 residues. V lost 6 bases, J lost 5 bases, and 8 bases stayed unmatched.

The chain uses TRBV28 and TRBJ1-5; TRBD1 agrees at 9 bases. J was trimmed by 0 bases and V by 3 bases; bases with no gene match: 3. The CDR3 extends over 16 amino acids. Germline V gene lookup returns CDR1 MDHEN and CDR2 SYDVKM. The CDR3 protein is CASSLPTGGSNQPQHF. The CDR3 DNA reads as TGTGCCAGCAGTTTGCCGACAGGGGGTAGCAATCAGCCCCAGCATTTT.

The chain is built from TRBV19 and TRBJ1-5; 9 bases are shared with TRBD1. Germline assignment: CDR1 LNHDA and CDR2 SQIVND (reference sequence). There are 16 residues in the CDR3. After removal of 7 bases from V and 5 bases from J, the junction contained 12 bases not matched to a gene. CDR3 bases: TGTGCCAGTAAAAGAGATCCTGGGACAGGGCATCAGCCCCAGCATTTT. The encoded protein is CASKRDPGTGHQPQHF.

The chain combines TRBV3-1 (or the pseudogene TRBV3-2) with TRBJ2-5, with D unresolved. Germline values: CDR1 LGHDT, CDR2 YNNKEL (reference sequence). CDR3 length: 15 residues. V was pared by 2 bases and J by 4 bases, with 14 bases between. For the CDR3, the DNA is TGTGCCAGCAGCCAATCGGAACAGTGGCTAGAGACCCAGTACTTC. Translated, it gives CASSQSEQWLETQYF.

The rearrangement joins TRBV7-9 to TRBJ1-5; D is perhaps TRBD1 (6 bases). The V and J ends lost 3 bases and 7 bases respectively, with 19 bases between them. The CDR3 consists of 16 residues. Germline CDR1 SEHNR, CDR2 FQNEAQ (reference sequence). The CDR3 spells CASSLSSGERKQPQHF. CDR3 coding DNA: TGTGCCAGCAGCTTGTCCTCAGGGGAGAGAAAGCAGCCCCAGCATTTT.

This chain connects TRBV24-1 to TRBJ2-1, with 10 positions matching TRBD1. V lost 3 bases, J lost 4 bases, and 5 bases stayed unmatched. From germline, CDR1 is KGHDR and CDR2 SFDVKD. CDR3 size: 16 residues. The CDR3 protein is CATSDLRDRGYNEQFF. The CDR3 nucleotides are TGTGCCACCAGTGATCTCCGGGACAGGGGTTACAATGAGCAGTTCTTC.

The rearrangement joins TRBV7-9 to TRBJ1-1; D is perhaps TRBD1 (6 bases). Germline CDR1 reads SEHNR; CDR2 reads FQNEAQ (reference sequence). The CDR3 spans 17 residues. V was pared by 3 bases and J by 2 bases, with 19 bases between. The CDR3 region is CASSFSGSGEYNTEAFF. CDR3 DNA: TGTGCCAGCAGCTTTTCGGGCTCAGGGGAGTATAACACTGAAGCTTTCTTT.

The CDR3 region is CASSPGQGEVAEAFF. The CDR3 DNA sequence: TGTGCCAGCTCACCAGGACAGGGGGAGGTGGCTGAAGCTTTCTTT. The J gene is TRBJ1-1, the V gene TRBV18, with 10 bases that match TRBD1. The CDR3 is 15 amino acids. Germline CDR1 and CDR2: KGHSH and LQKENI. After removal of 2 bases from V and 6 bases from J, the junction contained 6 bases not matched to a gene.